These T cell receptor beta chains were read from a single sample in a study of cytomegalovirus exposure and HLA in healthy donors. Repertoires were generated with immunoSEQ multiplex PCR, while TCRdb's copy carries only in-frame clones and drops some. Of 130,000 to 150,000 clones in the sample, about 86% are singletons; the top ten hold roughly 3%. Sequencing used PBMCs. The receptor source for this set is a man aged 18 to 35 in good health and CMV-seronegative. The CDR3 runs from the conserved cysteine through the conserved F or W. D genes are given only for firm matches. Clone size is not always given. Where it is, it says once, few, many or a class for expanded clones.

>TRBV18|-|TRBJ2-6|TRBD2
CASSPSTSGSSGANVLTF
TGTGCCAGCTCACCTAGTACTAGCGGGAGCTCTGGGGCCAACGTCCTGACTTTC
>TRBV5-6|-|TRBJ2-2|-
CASSRTGWGELFF
TGTGCCAGCAGCCGAACAGGGTGGGGGGAGCTGTTTTTT
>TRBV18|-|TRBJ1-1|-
CASSPGQLNTEAFF
TGTGCCAGCTCACCCGGACAGTTGAACACTGAAGCTTTCTTT
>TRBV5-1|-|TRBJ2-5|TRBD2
CASSLASGYQETQYF
TGCGCCAGCAGCTTGGCTAGCGGGTACCAAGAGACCCAGTACTTC
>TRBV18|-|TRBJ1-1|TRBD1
CASSPDREAEAFF
TGTGCCAGCTCACCCGACAGGGAGGCTGAAGCTTTCTTT
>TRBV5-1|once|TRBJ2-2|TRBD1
CASSAGTANTGELFF
TGCGCCAGCAGCGCCGGGACAGCGAACACCGGGGAGCTGTTTTTT
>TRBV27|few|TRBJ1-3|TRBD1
CASSPQTGANTIYF
TGTGCCAGCAGTCCCCAGACAGGGGCAAACACCATATATTTT
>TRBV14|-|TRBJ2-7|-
CASSQWSGPQYF
TGTGCCAGCAGCCAGTGGTCGGGTCCGCAGTACTTC
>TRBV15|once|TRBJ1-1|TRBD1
CATSRGGDRTLAFF
TGTGCCACCAGCAGAGGAGGGGACAGAACGTTGGCTTTCTTT
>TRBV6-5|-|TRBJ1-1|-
CASSYVRGTEAFF
TGTGCCAGCAGTTACGTGAGGGGGACTGAAGCTTTCTTT
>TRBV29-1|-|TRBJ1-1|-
CSVSALGVGTEAFF
TGCAGCGTTAGCGCCCTGGGTGTTGGCACTGAAGCTTTCTTT
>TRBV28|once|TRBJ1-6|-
CASSLRTANSPLHF
TGTGCCAGCAGTTTAAGGACAGCAAATTCACCCCTCCACTTT
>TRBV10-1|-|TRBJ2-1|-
CASSEYSLGRGREQFF
TGCGCCAGCAGTGAGTATTCTCTGGGGCGGGGTCGTGAGCAGTTCTTC
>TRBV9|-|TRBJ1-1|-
CASGANTEAFF
TGTGCCAGCGGGGCGAACACTGAAGCTTTCTTT
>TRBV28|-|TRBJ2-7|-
CASNGSGARREQYF
TGTGCCAGCAACGGGTCAGGGGCACGGAGGGAGCAGTACTTC
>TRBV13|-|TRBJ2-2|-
CASSPTGRNTGELFF
TGTGCCAGCAGTCCCACAGGGCGGAACACCGGGGAGCTGTTTTTT
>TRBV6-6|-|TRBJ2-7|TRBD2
CATGTSVVSYEQYF
TGTGCCACCGGGACTAGCGTAGTATCCTACGAGCAGTACTTC
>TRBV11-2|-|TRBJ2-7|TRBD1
CASSPDRGFEQYF
TGTGCCAGCAGCCCCGACAGGGGGTTCGAGCAGTACTTC
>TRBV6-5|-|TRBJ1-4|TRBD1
CASSETGDEKLFF
TGTGCCAGCAGCGAGACAGGGGATGAAAAACTGTTTTTT
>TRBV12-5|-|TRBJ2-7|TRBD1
CASGLIYSDYGTEYYEQYF
TGTGCTAGTGGTTTGATTTACAGTGATTACGGGACAGAATACTACGAGCAGTACTTC
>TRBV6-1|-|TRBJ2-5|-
CASSRQETQYF
TGTGCCAGCTCGCGTCAAGAGACCCAGTACTTC
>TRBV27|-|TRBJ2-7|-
CASSVGTWYEQYF
TGTGCCAGCAGTGTCGGGACTTGGTACGAGCAGTACTTC
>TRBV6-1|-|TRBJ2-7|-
CASSEGDQTYEQYF
TGTGCCAGCAGTGAGGGAGACCAAACCTACGAGCAGTACTTC
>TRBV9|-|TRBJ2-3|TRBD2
CASSVEVSGMTQYF
TGTGCCAGCAGCGTAGAGGTGAGCGGGATGACGCAGTATTTT
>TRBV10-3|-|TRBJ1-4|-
CAISETVDNEKLFF
TGTGCCATCAGTGAGACAGTCGATAATGAAAAACTGTTTTTT
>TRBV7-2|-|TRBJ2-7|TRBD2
CASSTSPSGGGYEQYF
TGTGCCAGCAGCACTAGCCCTAGCGGGGGAGGCTACGAGCAGTACTTC
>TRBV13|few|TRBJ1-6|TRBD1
CASSQGVNSPLHF
TGTGCCAGCAGCCAGGGGGTTAATTCACCCCTCCACTTT